Below are 19 T cell receptor beta chains sequenced from a single sample in a study of cytomegalovirus exposure and HLA in healthy donors. Assay: immunoSEQ multiplex PCR; the TCRdb copy retains only in-frame clones and omits some. The sample gives about 150,000 clones, about 82% of which show up once; 2.1% is in the top ten. Source material: PBMCs. Receptors were obtained from a human donor in good health.

The chain joins TRBV5-1 to TRBJ2-1; possible D gene TRBD2, 7 bases. The germline V gene has CDR1 SGHRS and CDR2 YFSETQ. The CDR3 is made up of 18 amino acids. The germline V and J ends were trimmed by 5 bases and 7 bases, with 28 bases remaining between them. Here the CDR3 DNA reads TGCGCCAGCAGTCGGCGGTTGGGGGGGCCTATTCTTGGAAATGAGCAGTTCTTC. This gives the protein CASSRRLGGPILGNEQFF. Together with reference TRBV5-1 and TRBJ2-1, the CDR3 gives the full variable domain: KAGVTQTPRYLIKTRGQQVTLSCSPISGHRSVSWYQQTPGQGLQFLFEYFSETQRNKGNFPGRFSGRQFSNSRSEMNVSTLELGDSALYLCASSRRLGGPILGNEQFFGPGTRLTVL.

The chain has TRBV21-1 and TRBJ2-5; TRBD2, as called in the table, went unchecked against the DNA. TRBV21-1 is assigned pseudogene status. CDR3 length: 15 amino acids. CDR3 sequence reads: CASSKLLAGVETQYF. The DNA of the CDR3 is TGTGCCAGCAGCAAATTACTAGCGGGAGTAGAGACCCAGTACTTC.

The rearrangement links TRBV2 to TRBJ2-3; a possible D gene is TRBD1 (5 bases). The length of the CDR3 is 15 residues. Germline V CDR1 and CDR2: SNHLY, FYNNEI. Trimming cost V 6 bases and J 0 bases, with 13 bases left between them. The CDR3 protein is CASRETVTSTDTQYF. CDR3 sequence (DNA): TGTGCCAGCAGGGAGACAGTCACTAGCACAGATACGCAGTATTTT.

V usage is TRBV18 and J usage is TRBJ2-7, with D perhaps matching TRBD2 (6 bases). The CDR3 runs to 14 residues. V gave up 0 bases and J gave up 1 base, with 7 bases separating them. Germline CDR1 KGHSH, CDR2 LQKENI. The CDR3, as DNA: TGTGCCAGCTCACCACCGGGGGGATCCTACGAGCAGTACTTC. Its protein is CASSPPGGSYEQYF.

The V call is TRBV6-6, the J call TRBJ1-1, with 7 bases matching TRBD1. The length of the CDR3 is 13 residues. After removal of 6 bases from V and 1 base from J, the junction contained 2 bases not matched to a gene. Germline CDR1 is MNHNY and CDR2 is SVGAGI (reference sequence). The DNA for the CDR3 is TGTGCCAGCAGCCACAGGGGGAACACTGAAGCTTTCTTT. Its protein is CASSHRGNTEAFF.

The gene calls are TRBV19 and TRBJ1-5, with D maybe TRBD1 (5 bases). With 3 bases removed from V and 4 bases from J, the gap between germline ends came to 16 bases. CDR1 is LNHDA, CDR2 SQIVND, per germline (reference sequence). The CDR3 is 16 amino acids. The CDR3 here is CASSIPQTVRNQPQHF. The CDR3 DNA reads as TGTGCCAGTAGTATCCCGCAGACAGTGAGAAATCAGCCCCAGCATTTT.

This chain connects TRBV27 to TRBJ1-2; 7 bases match TRBD1. This CDR3 region has 13 residues. Germline CDR1 MNHEY, CDR2 SMNVEV (reference sequence). V shed 8 bases, J shed 6 bases, and the junction held 9 bases outside the gene matches. DNA of the CDR3: TGTGCCAGCCGAATGACCCAGGGGGATGGCTACACCTTC. Protein sequence: CASRMTQGDGYTF.

The rearrangement links TRBV9 to TRBJ2-1; 7 positions match TRBD2. With V trimmed by 3 bases and J by 3 bases, 6 bases remained unmatched. The CDR3 loop spans 15 amino acids. Germline CDR1 is SGDLS and CDR2 is YYNGEE. CDR3 in DNA: TGTGCCAGCAGCGCCGATAGCGGGTTCTACAATGAGCAGTTCTTC. Amino acid sequence: CASSADSGFYNEQFF.

The chain joins TRBV6-1 to TRBJ2-3; no clear D. Trimming removed 6 bases at V and 1 base at J, with 14 bases between. Looked up from germline, CDR1 is MNHNS and CDR2 is SASEGT. CDR3 size: 15 residues. The CDR3 region is CASRERSPGTDTQYF. The CDR3 DNA sequence: TGTGCCAGCAGAGAACGAAGCCCGGGCACAGATACGCAGTATTTT.

V and J are TRBV6-5 and TRBJ1-4; a weak D match, TRBD1 (6 bases). Germline V gene lookup returns CDR1 MNHEY and CDR2 SVGAGI. The V and J ends lost 0 bases and 7 bases respectively, with 12 bases between them. This CDR3 is 15 amino acids long. In DNA form, the CDR3 reads TGTGCCAGCAGTTACTCTGGGGCCAGGGGTGAAAAACTGTTTTTT. Translation gives CASSYSGARGEKLFF.

The chain employs TRBV2 and TRBJ2-3; 7 bases match TRBD1. The CDR3 covers 15 residues. CDR1 and CDR2 from the germline V gene are SNHLY and FYNNEI. Germline trimming cut 4 bases from V and 2 bases from J; bases unmatched to any gene: 6. CDR3 nucleotide sequence: TGTGCCAGCAGTGTTGCAGGGGGTTTCACAGATACGCAGTATTTT. This sequence encodes CASSVAGGFTDTQYF.

This sequence joins TRBV29-1 and TRBJ1-2; a possible D gene is TRBD1 (6 bases). Trimming shortened V by 5 bases and J by 5 bases, and 18 bases separated the two germline ends. CDR1 and CDR2 from the germline V gene are SQVTM and ANQGSEA. CDR3 length: 14 residues. The CDR3 is CSVPFTGLGYGYTF. DNA of the CDR3: TGCAGCGTTCCATTCACAGGGCTGGGATATGGCTACACCTTC.

The V call is TRBV6-5, the J call TRBJ2-1, with D perhaps matching TRBD2 (5 bases). The CDR3 runs to 14 residues. Trimming shortened V by 4 bases and J by 0 bases, and 7 bases separated the two germline ends. The germline gives CDR1 MNHEY, CDR2 SVGAGI. This CDR3 reads CASSWESSYNEQFF. As DNA, the CDR3 is TGTGCCAGCAGTTGGGAGAGCTCCTACAATGAGCAGTTCTTC.

This clone was observed once. The chain employs TRBV7-9 and TRBJ2-3, with TRBD2 as a possible D gene (6 bases). This CDR3 has 14 residues. Germline V gene lookup returns CDR1 SEHNR and CDR2 FQNEAQ (reference sequence). Between the trimmed V and J ends, which lost 5 bases and 1 base, there was a span of 10 bases. CDR3 nucleotide sequence: TGTGCCAGCAGCCCGGAGCGGGGCACAGATACGCAGTATTTT. Protein product: CASSPERGTDTQYF.

This clone was counted only a few times. The J gene is TRBJ1-3, the V gene TRBV28; D gene uncertain. Germline CDR1 MDHEN, CDR2 SYDVKM. The CDR3 extends over 14 amino acids. The V end lost 1 base, the J end lost 0 bases, and 4 bases lay between the germline ends. CDR3 sequence: CASSLSLSGNTIYF. The CDR3 DNA reads TGTGCCAGCAGTTTATCCCTCTCTGGAAACACCATATATTTT.

This chain connects TRBV7-2 to TRBJ1-1, with D unclear. Germline V lookup: CDR1 SGHTA, CDR2 FQGNSA. The CDR3 has 15 amino acids. Trimming pared 0 bases from V and 5 bases from J, leaving 13 bases between. CDR3 sequence: CASSLAGGWQTEAFF. The CDR3 DNA reads TGTGCCAGCAGCTTAGCGGGAGGGTGGCAAACTGAAGCTTTCTTT.

The chain couples TRBV7-2 to TRBJ2-1, with D tentatively TRBD2 (5 bases). There are 17 residues in the CDR3. V lost 5 bases, J lost 0 bases, and 17 bases lay in between. Germline CDR1 is SGHTA and CDR2 is FQGNSA. DNA of the CDR3: TGTGCCAGCAGCAACGATTTGGACTTGAGCTCCTACAATGAGCAGTTCTTC. Protein sequence: CASSNDLDLSSYNEQFF.

CDR3 amino acids: CASSLSSQISNQPQHF. Here the CDR3 DNA reads TGTGCCAGCAGCTTATCATCACAGATTAGCAATCAGCCCCAGCATTTT. The rearrangement uses TRBV7-8 and TRBJ1-5; D gene ambiguous. The CDR3 is 16 amino acids. Trimming took off 2 bases at V and 0 bases at J, with 11 bases between the two ends. Per germline, CDR1 SGHVS and CDR2 FQNEAQ.

The chain is built from TRBV5-1 and TRBJ2-5; D unclear. The CDR3 length is 14 residues. V lost 0 bases to trimming and J lost 5 bases, with 11 bases between them. Germline V gives CDR1 SGHRS, CDR2 YFSETQ. The CDR3 sequence: CASSLVSVGETQYF. CDR3 bases: TGCGCCAGCAGCTTGGTATCCGTTGGCGAGACCCAGTACTTC.